This is a list of T cell receptor beta chains from one sample in a study of identical twins. Each CDR3 protein gets one entry after TCRdb re-called the 5' RACE reads with MiXCR. The table has about 480,000 distinct CDR3 sequences, 13% to 15% seen once; the top ten hold roughly 0.56%. A further study also used this sample, focusing on yellow fever vaccine responses in identical twins.

The sample comprised CD4+ T cells sorted from blood. The receptors originated from a woman younger than 35 in good health. CDR3s include the opening cysteine and the closing phenylalanine or tryptophan. D genes are given only for firm matches. The size field is filled for only some rows; it gives once, few, many or a size class.

CDR3 protein: CASRQRGDRVNEQYF
CDR3 DNA: TGTGCCAGCAGACAAAGGGGGGACAGGGTCAACGAGCAGTACTTC
D gene: TRBD1
J gene: TRBJ2-7
clone size: .
V gene: TRBV28

CDR3 protein: CASRGQQETQYF
CDR3 DNA: TGTGCCAGCAGGGGACAGCAAGAGACCCAGTACTTC
D gene: TRBD1
J gene: TRBJ2-5
clone size: .
V gene: TRBV7-3

CDR3 protein: CASSHRDSNQPQHF
CDR3 DNA: TGTGCCAGCAGTCACAGGGACAGCAATCAGCCCCAGCATTTT
D gene: .
J gene: TRBJ1-5
clone size: many
V gene: TRBV2

CDR3 protein: CASSFARASTDTQYF
CDR3 DNA: TGTGCCAGCAGCTTCGCGCGGGCAAGCACAGATACGCAGTATTTT
D gene: .
J gene: TRBJ2-3
clone size: .
V gene: TRBV7-2

CDR3 protein: CASKAGGLDTGELFF
CDR3 DNA: TGCGCCAGCAAAGCGGGAGGGTTGGACACCGGGGAGCTGTTTTTT
D gene: TRBD2
J gene: TRBJ2-2
clone size: few
V gene: TRBV5-1

CDR3 protein: CASRAGQGFHEQYF
CDR3 DNA: TGTGCCAGCAGGGCGGGACAGGGTTTCCACGAGCAGTACTTC
D gene: TRBD1
J gene: TRBJ2-7
clone size: many
V gene: TRBV12-3/TRBV12-4

CDR3 protein: CSAYRGAAQFF
CDR3 DNA: TGCAGTGCATATCGAGGGGCAGCGCAGTTCTTC
D gene: .
J gene: TRBJ2-1
clone size: .
V gene: TRBV20-1

CDR3 protein: CASSLEAGKLYNEQFF
CDR3 DNA: TGTGCCAGCAGCTTGGAAGCGGGGAAGCTCTACAATGAGCAGTTCTTC
D gene: TRBD2
J gene: TRBJ2-1
clone size: few
V gene: TRBV11-2

CDR3 protein: CASSRDVGKRAGSEAFF
CDR3 DNA: TGTGCCAGCAGCCGCGACGTCGGCAAGAGGGCAGGGTCTGAAGCTTTCTTT
D gene: .
J gene: TRBJ1-1
clone size: few
V gene: TRBV6-2/TRBV6-3

CDR3 protein: CASSGRQVMNTEAFF
CDR3 DNA: TGTGCCAGCAGCGGCCGACAGGTTATGAACACTGAAGCTTTCTTT
D gene: .
J gene: TRBJ1-1
clone size: .
V gene: TRBV7-8

CDR3 protein: CATSRAADTIYF
CDR3 DNA: TGTGCCACCAGCAGAGCGGCCGACACCATATATTTT
D gene: .
J gene: TRBJ1-3
clone size: few
V gene: TRBV15

CDR3 protein: CASSYVVSDGQTYEQYF
CDR3 DNA: TGCGCCAGCAGCTACGTCGTTTCCGACGGACAGACCTACGAGCAGTACTTC
D gene: .
J gene: TRBJ2-7
clone size: .
V gene: TRBV5-1

CDR3 protein: CASSRGVGNTIYF
CDR3 DNA: TGTGCCAGCAGTAGGGGGGTAGGAAACACCATATATTTT
D gene: .
J gene: TRBJ1-3
clone size: few
V gene: TRBV6-6

CDR3 protein: CASSLVASETQYF
CDR3 DNA: TGTGCCAGCAGTTTAGTAGCGTCAGAGACCCAGTACTTC
D gene: .
J gene: TRBJ2-5
clone size: few
V gene: TRBV28

CDR3 protein: CASRLLALNTGELFF
CDR3 DNA: TGTGCCAGCAGGCTCCTGGCCCTGAACACCGGGGAGCTGTTTTTT
D gene: .
J gene: TRBJ2-2
clone size: .
V gene: TRBV3-1

CDR3 protein: CASSPWTAYNEQFF
CDR3 DNA: TGTGCCAGCAGCCCATGGACAGCCTACAATGAGCAGTTCTTC
D gene: .
J gene: TRBJ2-1
clone size: .
V gene: TRBV7-8

CDR3 protein: CASSLGPDYLQETQYF
CDR3 DNA: TGTGCCAGCAGCTTGGGACCGGACTATCTCCAAGAGACCCAGTACTTC
D gene: .
J gene: TRBJ2-5
clone size: few
V gene: TRBV7-2

CDR3 protein: CASSRAGGGNEQFF
CDR3 DNA: TGTGCCAGCAGTCGGGCCGGGGGTGGTAATGAGCAGTTCTTC
D gene: .
J gene: TRBJ2-1
clone size: few
V gene: TRBV28

CDR3 protein: CATSDPGSGGYEQYF
CDR3 DNA: TGTGCCACCAGTGATCCGGGAAGCGGGGGCTACGAGCAGTACTTC
D gene: TRBD2
J gene: TRBJ2-7
clone size: few
V gene: TRBV24-1

CDR3 protein: CASSQGQVAYNEQFF
CDR3 DNA: TGTGCCAGCAGCCAAGGGCAAGTGGCCTACAATGAGCAGTTCTTC
D gene: .
J gene: TRBJ2-1
clone size: .
V gene: TRBV4-2

CDR3 protein: CAWRGPGREVTGELFF
CDR3 DNA: TGTGCCTGGAGGGGCCCAGGCAGGGAGGTGACCGGGGAGCTGTTTTTT
D gene: .
J gene: TRBJ2-2
clone size: .
V gene: TRBV30

CDR3 protein: CASSQGQGLYNEQFF
CDR3 DNA: TGTGCCAGCAGCCAGGGACAGGGGCTATACAATGAGCAGTTCTTC
D gene: TRBD1
J gene: TRBJ2-1
clone size: .
V gene: TRBV6-1

CDR3 protein: CASRRGGVDTQYF
CDR3 DNA: TGTGCCAGCAGGCGGGGGGGTGTAGATACGCAGTATTTT
D gene: TRBD2
J gene: TRBJ2-3
clone size: .
V gene: TRBV11-3

CDR3 protein: CASSSNPFNLRGNEQFF
CDR3 DNA: TGTGCCAGCAGCTCAAACCCCTTCAATCTTCGGGGCAATGAGCAGTTCTTC
D gene: .
J gene: TRBJ2-1
clone size: .
V gene: TRBV7-2

CDR3 protein: CATSYSGGGNEKLFF
CDR3 DNA: TGTGCCACCAGCTACTCAGGGGGTGGTAATGAAAAACTGTTTTTT
D gene: TRBD1
J gene: TRBJ1-4
clone size: .
V gene: TRBV7-9

CDR3 protein: CASSRRSGNEQFF
CDR3 DNA: TGCGCCAGCAGCAGAAGAAGCGGCAATGAGCAGTTCTTC
D gene: .
J gene: TRBJ2-1
clone size: .
V gene: TRBV5-1

CDR3 protein: CSTRGGLAGNNEQFF
CDR3 DNA: TGCAGCACCAGGGGGGGACTAGCGGGAAACAATGAGCAGTTCTTC
D gene: TRBD2
J gene: TRBJ2-1
clone size: .
V gene: TRBV29-1

CDR3 protein: CASSQEQAEIYGYTF
CDR3 DNA: TGTGCCAGCAGCCAAGAACAGGCAGAGATCTATGGCTACACCTTC
D gene: .
J gene: TRBJ1-2
clone size: few
V gene: TRBV14

CDR3 protein: CASSVTTSGNTGELFF
CDR3 DNA: TGTGCCAGCAGCGTAACGACTAGCGGAAACACCGGGGAGCTGTTTTTT
D gene: TRBD2
J gene: TRBJ2-2
clone size: few
V gene: TRBV7-2

CDR3 protein: CASSKTGEANEQFF
CDR3 DNA: TGCGCCAGCAGCAAGACAGGGGAGGCCAATGAGCAGTTCTTC
D gene: TRBD1
J gene: TRBJ2-1
clone size: .
V gene: TRBV5-1

CDR3 protein: CASSLDPGTGSEKLFF
CDR3 DNA: TGTGCCAGCAGCTTAGACCCCGGGACGGGAAGTGAAAAACTGTTTTTT
D gene: .
J gene: TRBJ1-4
clone size: .
V gene: TRBV7-2

CDR3 protein: CASSYSRASSYEQYF
CDR3 DNA: TGTGCCAGCAGTTACTCCAGGGCTTCCTCCTACGAGCAGTACTTC
D gene: .
J gene: TRBJ2-7
clone size: .
V gene: TRBV6-5

CDR3 protein: CASSRGLVISYNEQFF
CDR3 DNA: TGTGCCAGCAGCCGAGGCCTAGTTATTTCCTACAATGAGCAGTTCTTC
D gene: .
J gene: TRBJ2-1
clone size: .
V gene: TRBV5-6

CDR3 protein: CASSPGRGLTQYF
CDR3 DNA: TGTGCCAGCTCACCAGGCCGGGGATTGACCCAGTACTTC
D gene: .
J gene: TRBJ2-5
clone size: few
V gene: TRBV18

CDR3 protein: CASSLDRGRTYEQYF
CDR3 DNA: TGTGCCAGCAGCTTGGACAGGGGAAGGACCTACGAGCAGTACTTC
D gene: TRBD1
J gene: TRBJ2-7
clone size: .
V gene: TRBV5-5

CDR3 protein: CSAPLMEKLFF
CDR3 DNA: TGCAGTGCCCCCCTTATGGAAAAACTGTTTTTT
D gene: .
J gene: TRBJ1-4
clone size: .
V gene: TRBV20-1

CDR3 protein: CASSISVGTNEQFF
CDR3 DNA: TGCGCCAGCAGCATCTCAGTAGGGACTAATGAGCAGTTCTTC
D gene: .
J gene: TRBJ2-1
clone size: many
V gene: TRBV5-1

CDR3 protein: CASSTGRPSSYEQYF
CDR3 DNA: TGTGCCAGCAGCACCGGACGGCCGAGCTCCTACGAGCAGTACTTC
D gene: .
J gene: TRBJ2-7
clone size: .
V gene: TRBV12-3/TRBV12-4

CDR3 protein: CASRKIPASGSGETQYF
CDR3 DNA: TGTGCCAGCAGAAAGATCCCAGCTAGCGGGAGTGGAGAGACCCAGTACTTC
D gene: TRBD2
J gene: TRBJ2-5
clone size: few
V gene: TRBV2

CDR3 protein: CASSYGRGRGDTEAFF
CDR3 DNA: TGTGCCAGCAGTTACGGAAGGGGCAGAGGGGACACTGAAGCTTTCTTT
D gene: .
J gene: TRBJ1-1
clone size: few
V gene: TRBV6-2/TRBV6-3

CDR3 protein: CASSYSSKLGVNEQFF
CDR3 DNA: TGTGCCAGCAGTTACTCGAGTAAGCTCGGGGTCAATGAGCAGTTCTTC
D gene: .
J gene: TRBJ2-1
clone size: .
V gene: TRBV6-5

CDR3 protein: CSARPRDRTREQYF
CDR3 DNA: TGCAGTGCTAGGCCCCGGGACAGGACACGCGAGCAGTACTTC
D gene: TRBD1
J gene: TRBJ2-7
clone size: few
V gene: TRBV20-1

CDR3 protein: CASSYLDADTQYF
CDR3 DNA: TGTGCCAGCAGTTACTTAGATGCAGATACGCAGTATTTT
D gene: .
J gene: TRBJ2-3
clone size: .
V gene: TRBV6-6

CDR3 protein: CASSEGPGQGRLENSPLHF
CDR3 DNA: TGCGCCAGCAGCGAAGGACCGGGACAGGGTAGACTGGAAAATTCACCCCTCCACTTT
D gene: TRBD1
J gene: TRBJ1-6
clone size: .
V gene: TRBV5-1

CDR3 protein: CASSLWERGEQFF
CDR3 DNA: TGCGCCAGCAGCTTGTGGGAGCGGGGTGAGCAGTTCTTC
D gene: TRBD2
J gene: TRBJ2-1
clone size: .
V gene: TRBV5-1

CDR3 protein: CASSLYETQYF
CDR3 DNA: TGTGCCAGCAGCTTATACGAGACCCAGTACTTC
D gene: .
J gene: TRBJ2-5
clone size: many
V gene: TRBV12-3/TRBV12-4

CDR3 protein: CASSFEGGFSNEQFF
CDR3 DNA: TGTGCCAGCAGTTTCGAAGGGGGGTTTAGCAATGAGCAGTTCTTC
D gene: .
J gene: TRBJ2-1
clone size: .
V gene: TRBV6-5

CDR3 protein: CASTQAVQYEQYF
CDR3 DNA: TGTGCCAGCACCCAGGCGGTTCAGTACGAGCAGTACTTC
D gene: .
J gene: TRBJ2-7
clone size: .
V gene: TRBV7-2